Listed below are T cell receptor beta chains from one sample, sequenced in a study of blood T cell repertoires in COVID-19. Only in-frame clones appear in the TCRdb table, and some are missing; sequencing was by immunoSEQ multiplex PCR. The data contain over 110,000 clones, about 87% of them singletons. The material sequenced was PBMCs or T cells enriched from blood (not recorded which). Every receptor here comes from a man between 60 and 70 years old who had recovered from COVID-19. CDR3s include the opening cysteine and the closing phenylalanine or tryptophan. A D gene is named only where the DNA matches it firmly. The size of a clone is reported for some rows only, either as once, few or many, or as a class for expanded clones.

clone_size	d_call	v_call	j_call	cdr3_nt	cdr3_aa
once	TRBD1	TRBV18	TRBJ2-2	TGTGCCAGCTCATCTAAGACACAGGGGTTTACGAACACCGGGGAGCTGTTTTTT	CASSSKTQGFTNTGELFF
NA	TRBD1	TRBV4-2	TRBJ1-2	TGTGCCAGCAGCCCCCCCCCGGACAGGGGGATTGGCTACACCTTC	CASSPPPDRGIGYTF
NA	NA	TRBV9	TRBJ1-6	TGTGCCAGCAGCGTAGGGCTGTCAGATTCACCCCTCCACTTT	CASSVGLSDSPLHF
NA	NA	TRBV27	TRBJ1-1	TGTGCCACCAACTCGGCGGGGCAGTCCACTGAAGCTTTCTTT	CATNSAGQSTEAFF
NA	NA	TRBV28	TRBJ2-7	TGTGCCAGCAGTCCCCCGCCAGGCCACGAGCAGTACTTC	CASSPPPGHEQYF
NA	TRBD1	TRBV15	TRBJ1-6	TGTGCCACCAGATCCGGGACAGTATATAATTCACCCCTCCACTTT	CATRSGTVYNSPLHF
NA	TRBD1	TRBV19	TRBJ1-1	TGTGCCAGTAGGGCCGGGACAGGGCGGTCCACTGAAGCTTTCTTT	CASRAGTGRSTEAFF
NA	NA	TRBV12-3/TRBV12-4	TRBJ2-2	TGTGCCAGCGAGCCCCCGAACACCGGGGAGCTGTTTTTT	CASEPPNTGELFF
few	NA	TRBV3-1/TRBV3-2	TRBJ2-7	TGTGCCAGCAGCCCTGGGACTGCCATCCACTTC	CASSPGTAIHF
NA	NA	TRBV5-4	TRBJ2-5	TGTGCCACCGGGACCGATACCGGGACAACGTACCAAGAGACCCAGTACTTC	CATGTDTGTTYQETQYF
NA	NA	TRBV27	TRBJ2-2	TGTGCCAGCAGTTTCGGTTGGAACACCGGGGAGCTGTTTTTT	CASSFGWNTGELFF
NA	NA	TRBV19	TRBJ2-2	TGTGCCAGTAGTAAGGCAGGGTACACCGGGGAGCTGTTTTTT	CASSKAGYTGELFF
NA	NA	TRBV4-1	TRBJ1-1	TGCGCCAGCAGAAGTCCAGGGAGGGACACTGAAGCTTTCTTT	CASRSPGRDTEAFF
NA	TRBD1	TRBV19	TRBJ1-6	TGTGCCAGTAAGACAGGGGATTATAATTCACCCCTCCACTTT	CASKTGDYNSPLHF
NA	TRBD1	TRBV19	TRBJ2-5	TGTGCCAGTACCCACAGGGGGCAAGAGACCCAGTACTTC	CASTHRGQETQYF
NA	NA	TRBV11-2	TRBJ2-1	TGTGCCAGCAGCTTAGGAGGGAGGACTTACAATGAGCAGTTCTTC	CASSLGGRTYNEQFF
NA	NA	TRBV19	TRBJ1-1	TGTGCCAGTAGTATGGACGGCCGGGGGACTGAAGCTTTCTTT	CASSMDGRGTEAFF
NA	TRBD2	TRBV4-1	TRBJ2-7	TGCGCCAGCAGCCGCCTAATCCTAACCAGGGGCGAGCGGGGGCCTCTCACCTACGAGCAGTACTTC	CASSRLILTRGERGPLTYEQYF
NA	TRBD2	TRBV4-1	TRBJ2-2	TGCGCCAGCAGCCAAGATCCGGGGGGGCCGAACACCGGGGAGCTGTTTTTT	CASSQDPGGPNTGELFF
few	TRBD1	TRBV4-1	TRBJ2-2	TGCGCCAGCAGCCAAAGCAGGGGGAAAGGCACCGGGGAGCTGTTTTTT	CASSQSRGKGTGELFF
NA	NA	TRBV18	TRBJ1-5	TGTGCCAGCTCACCACTGGCAGGAAATAGCAATCAGCCCCAGCATTTT	CASSPLAGNSNQPQHF
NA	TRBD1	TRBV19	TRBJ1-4	TGTGCCAGCGGCGACAGGGCTAATGAAAAACTGTTTTTT	CASGDRANEKLFF
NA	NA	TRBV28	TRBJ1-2	TGTGCCACCTCTGGGACTCTATTAGGCTACACCTTC	CATSGTLLGYTF
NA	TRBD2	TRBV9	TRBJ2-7	TGTGCCAGCAGCCCCGGGACTAGCGGCAAGCAGTACTTC	CASSPGTSGKQYF
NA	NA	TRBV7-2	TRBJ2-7	TGTGCCAGCAGCTTAGTAGGACTCGAGCAGTACTTC	CASSLVGLEQYF
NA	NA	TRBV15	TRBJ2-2	TGTGCCACCAGCAGAGGGGGCAGGGCGATGACCGGGGAGCTGTTTTTT	CATSRGGRAMTGELFF
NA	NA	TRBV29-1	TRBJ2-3	TGCAGCGTTGAATGGTCAGGGCGCACAGATACGCAGTATTTT	CSVEWSGRTDTQYF
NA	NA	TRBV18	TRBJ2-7	TGTGCCAGCTCACCTCCCTCACTCTGGGAGCAGTACTTC	CASSPPSLWEQYF
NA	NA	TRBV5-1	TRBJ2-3	TGCGCCAGCCGCGCGGGGCCCACAGATACGCAGTATTTT	CASRAGPTDTQYF
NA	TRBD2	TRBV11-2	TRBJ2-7	TGTGCCAGCAGCTTAGTCAGCGGGGGCTCTCGCGAGCAGTACTTC	CASSLVSGGSREQYF
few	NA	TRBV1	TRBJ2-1	TGCACCAGCACGGGGGTTCCAAGCTCCTACAATGAGCAGTTCTTC	CTSTGVPSSYNEQFF
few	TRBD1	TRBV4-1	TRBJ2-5	TGCGCCAGCAGCCAGCCTCAGGGGGCGGATGAGACCCAGTACTTC	CASSQPQGADETQYF
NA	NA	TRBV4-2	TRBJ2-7	TGTGCCAGCAGCCAGGACATAGGGGATTATTACGAGCAGTACTTC	CASSQDIGDYYEQYF
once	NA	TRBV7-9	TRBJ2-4	TGTGCCAGCAGCTTAGTCCCAGGCCTAGCCAAAAACATTCAGTACTTC	CASSLVPGLAKNIQYF